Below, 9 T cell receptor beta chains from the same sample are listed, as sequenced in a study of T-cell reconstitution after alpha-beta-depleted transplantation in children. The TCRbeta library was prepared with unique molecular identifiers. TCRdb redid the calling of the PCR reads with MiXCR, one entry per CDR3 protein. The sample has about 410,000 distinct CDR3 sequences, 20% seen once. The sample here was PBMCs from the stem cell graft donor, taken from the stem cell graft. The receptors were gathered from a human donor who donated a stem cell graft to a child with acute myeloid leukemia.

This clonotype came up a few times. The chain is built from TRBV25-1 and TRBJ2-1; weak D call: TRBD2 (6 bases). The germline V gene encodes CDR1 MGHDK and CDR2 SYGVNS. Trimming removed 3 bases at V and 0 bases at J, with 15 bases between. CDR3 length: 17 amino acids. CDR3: CASSETVAGLSYNEQFF. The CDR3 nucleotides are TGTGCCAGCAGTGAGACGGTGGCGGGACTCTCCTACAATGAGCAGTTCTTC. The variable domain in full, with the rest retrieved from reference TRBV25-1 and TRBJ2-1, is EADIYQTPRYLVIGTGKKITLECSQTMGHDKMYWYQQDPGMELHLIHYSYGVNSTEKGDLSSESTVSRIRTEHFPLTLESARPSHTSQYLCASSETVAGLSYNEQFFGPGTRLTVL.

This chain's CDR3 is CASSSFGGGSIYEQYF. The CDR3 DNA sequence: TGTGCCAGCAGTTCCTTCGGGGGCGGGAGTATCTACGAGCAGTACTTC. The J gene is TRBJ2-7, the V gene TRBV28, with D possibly being TRBD2 (7 bases). CDR1 and CDR2 (germline): MDHEN, SYDVKM. V was clipped by 4 bases and J by 3 bases, with 19 bases between them. This CDR3 is built from 16 residues. Full variable domain (remainder filled in from reference TRBV28 and TRBJ2-7): DVKVTQSSRYLVKRTGEKVFLECVQDMDHENMFWYRQDPGLGLRLIYFSYDVKMKEKGDIPEGYSVSREKKERFSLILESASTNQTSMYLCASSSFGGGSIYEQYFGPGTRLTVT.

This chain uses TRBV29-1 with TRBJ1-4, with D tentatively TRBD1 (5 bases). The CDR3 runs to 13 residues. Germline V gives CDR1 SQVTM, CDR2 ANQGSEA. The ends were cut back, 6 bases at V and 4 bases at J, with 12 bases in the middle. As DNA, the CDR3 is TGCAGCGTGGGACTTACTTATAATGAAAAACTGTTTTTT. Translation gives CSVGLTYNEKLFF.

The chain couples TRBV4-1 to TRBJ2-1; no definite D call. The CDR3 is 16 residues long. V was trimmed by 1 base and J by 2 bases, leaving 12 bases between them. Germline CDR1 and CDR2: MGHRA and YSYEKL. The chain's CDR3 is CASSQGGLGAYNEQFF. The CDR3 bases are TGCGCCAGCAGCCAAGGAGGTCTTGGGGCCTACAATGAGCAGTTCTTC.

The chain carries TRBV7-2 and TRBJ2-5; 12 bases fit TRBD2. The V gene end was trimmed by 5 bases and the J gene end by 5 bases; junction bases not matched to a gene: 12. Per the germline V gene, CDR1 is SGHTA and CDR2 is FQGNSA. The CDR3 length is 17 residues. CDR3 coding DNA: TGTGCCAGCAGCAAACTAGCGGGGGGCTTTGGGTATGAGACCCAGTACTTC. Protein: CASSKLAGGFGYETQYF.

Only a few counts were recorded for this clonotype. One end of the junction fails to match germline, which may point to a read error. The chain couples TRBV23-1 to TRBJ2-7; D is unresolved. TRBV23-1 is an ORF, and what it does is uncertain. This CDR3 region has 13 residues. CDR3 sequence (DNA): TGCGTCAGCAGAACGGGCACCCTGGACGAGCAGTACTTC. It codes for CVSRTGTLDEQYF.

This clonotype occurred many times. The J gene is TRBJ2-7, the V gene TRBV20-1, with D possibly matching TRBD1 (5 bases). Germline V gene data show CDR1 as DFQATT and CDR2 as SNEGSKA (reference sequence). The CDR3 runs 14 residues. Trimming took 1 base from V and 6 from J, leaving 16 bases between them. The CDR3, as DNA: TGCAGTGCTAGAGGTGGAAGGGATAGGGGCGAGCAGTACTTC. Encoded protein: CSARGGRDRGEQYF.

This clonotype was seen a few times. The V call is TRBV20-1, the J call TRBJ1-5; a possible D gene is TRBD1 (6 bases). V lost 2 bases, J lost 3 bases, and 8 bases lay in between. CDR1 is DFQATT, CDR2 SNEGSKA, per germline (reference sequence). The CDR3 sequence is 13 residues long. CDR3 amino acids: CSARQGNNQPQHF. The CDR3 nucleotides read TGCAGTGCTAGACAGGGGAACAATCAGCCCCAGCATTTT.

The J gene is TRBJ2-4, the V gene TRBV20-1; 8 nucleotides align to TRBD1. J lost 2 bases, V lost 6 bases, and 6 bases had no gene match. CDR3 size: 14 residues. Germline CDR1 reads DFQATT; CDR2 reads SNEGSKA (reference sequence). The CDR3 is CSAQQGESKNIQYF. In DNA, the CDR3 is TGCAGTGCCCAACAGGGGGAATCCAAAAACATTCAGTACTTC.